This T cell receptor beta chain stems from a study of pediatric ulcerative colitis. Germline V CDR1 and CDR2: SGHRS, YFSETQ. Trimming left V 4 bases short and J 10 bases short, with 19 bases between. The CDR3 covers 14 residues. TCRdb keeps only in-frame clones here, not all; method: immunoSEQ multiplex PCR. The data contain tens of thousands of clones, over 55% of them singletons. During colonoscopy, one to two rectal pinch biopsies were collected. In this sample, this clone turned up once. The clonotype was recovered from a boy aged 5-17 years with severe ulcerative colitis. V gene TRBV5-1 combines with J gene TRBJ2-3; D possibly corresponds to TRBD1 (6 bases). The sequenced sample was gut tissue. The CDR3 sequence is CASSQTGSASAQYF. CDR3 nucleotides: TGCGCCAGCAGCCAAACAGGGTCGGCATCGGCGCAGTATTTT.